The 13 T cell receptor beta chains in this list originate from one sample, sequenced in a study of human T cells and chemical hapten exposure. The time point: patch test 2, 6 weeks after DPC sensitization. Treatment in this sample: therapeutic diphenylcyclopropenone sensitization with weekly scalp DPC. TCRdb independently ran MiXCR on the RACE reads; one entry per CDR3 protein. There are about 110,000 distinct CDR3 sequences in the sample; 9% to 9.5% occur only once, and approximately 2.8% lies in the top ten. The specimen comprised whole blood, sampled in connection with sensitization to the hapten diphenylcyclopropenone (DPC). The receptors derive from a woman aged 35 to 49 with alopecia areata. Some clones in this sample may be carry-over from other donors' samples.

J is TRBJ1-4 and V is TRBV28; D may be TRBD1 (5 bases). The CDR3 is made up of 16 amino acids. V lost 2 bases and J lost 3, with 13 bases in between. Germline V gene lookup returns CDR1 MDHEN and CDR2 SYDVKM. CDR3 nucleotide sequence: TGTGCCAGCAGTTTACCTCAGGGTACGGCTAATGAAAAACTGTTTTTT. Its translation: CASSLPQGTANEKLFF.

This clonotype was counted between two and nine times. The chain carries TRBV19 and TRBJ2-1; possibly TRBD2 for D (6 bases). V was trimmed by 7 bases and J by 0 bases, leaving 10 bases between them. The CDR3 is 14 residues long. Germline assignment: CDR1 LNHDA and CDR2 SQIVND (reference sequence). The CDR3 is CASNGDFSYNEQFF. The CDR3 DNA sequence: TGTGCCAGTAATGGGGACTTCTCCTACAATGAGCAGTTCTTC.

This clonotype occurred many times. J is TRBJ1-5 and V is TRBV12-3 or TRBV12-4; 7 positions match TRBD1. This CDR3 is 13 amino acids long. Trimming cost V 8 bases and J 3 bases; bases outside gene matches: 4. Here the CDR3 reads CASRDSFNQPQHF. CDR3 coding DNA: TGTGCCAGCCGGGACAGCTTCAATCAGCCCCAGCATTTT.

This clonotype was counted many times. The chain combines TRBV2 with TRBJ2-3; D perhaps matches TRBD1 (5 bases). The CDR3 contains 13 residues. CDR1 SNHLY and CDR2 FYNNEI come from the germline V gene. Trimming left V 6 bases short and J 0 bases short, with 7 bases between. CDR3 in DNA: TGTGCCAGCAGGACAGATAGCACAGATACGCAGTATTTT. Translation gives CASRTDSTDTQYF.

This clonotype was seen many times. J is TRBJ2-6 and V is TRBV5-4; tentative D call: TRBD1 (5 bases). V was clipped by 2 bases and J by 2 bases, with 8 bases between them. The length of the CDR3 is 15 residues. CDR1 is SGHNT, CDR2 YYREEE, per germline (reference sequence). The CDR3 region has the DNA TGTGCCAGCAGCTTACCAGGGACTGGGGCCAACGTCCTGACTTTC. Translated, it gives CASSLPGTGANVLTF.

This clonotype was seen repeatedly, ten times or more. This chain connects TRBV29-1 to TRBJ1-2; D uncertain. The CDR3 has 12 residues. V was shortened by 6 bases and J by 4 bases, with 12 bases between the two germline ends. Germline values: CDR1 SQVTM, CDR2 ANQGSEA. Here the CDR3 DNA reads TGCAGCGTGCAGACGGATGTCTATGGCTACACCTTC. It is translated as CSVQTDVYGYTF.

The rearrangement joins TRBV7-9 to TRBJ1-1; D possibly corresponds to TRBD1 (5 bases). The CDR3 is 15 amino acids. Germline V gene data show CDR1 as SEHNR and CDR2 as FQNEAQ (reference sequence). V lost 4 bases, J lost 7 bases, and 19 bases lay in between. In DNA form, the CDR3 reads TGTGCCAGCAGCTCCGACAGCGGCTCTGGCGGTGAAGCTTTCTTT. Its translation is CASSSDSGSGGEAFF.

The CDR3 protein is CSARADLNTEAFF. CDR3 bases: TGCAGTGCTAGAGCGGATTTGAACACTGAAGCTTTCTTT. The chain is built from TRBV20-1 and TRBJ1-1; D not resolved. Trimming shortened V by 1 base and J by 0 bases, and 6 bases separated the two germline ends. The CDR3 length is 13 residues. CDR1 and CDR2 from the germline V gene are DFQATT and SNEGSKA (reference sequence).

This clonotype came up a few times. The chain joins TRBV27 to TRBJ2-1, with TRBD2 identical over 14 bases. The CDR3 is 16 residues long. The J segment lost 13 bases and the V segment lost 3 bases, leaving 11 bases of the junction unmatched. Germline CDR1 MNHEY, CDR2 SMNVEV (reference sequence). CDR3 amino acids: CASSLSGTSGGAYQFF. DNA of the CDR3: TGTGCCAGCAGTTTGTCCGGGACTAGCGGGGGAGCCTATCAGTTCTTC.

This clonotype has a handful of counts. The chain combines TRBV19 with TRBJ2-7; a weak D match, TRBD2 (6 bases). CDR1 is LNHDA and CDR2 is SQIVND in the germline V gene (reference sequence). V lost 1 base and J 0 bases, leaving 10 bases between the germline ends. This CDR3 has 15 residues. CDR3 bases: TGTGCCAGTAGTATAGCGGGGGACCCCTCCTACGAGCAGTACTTC. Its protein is CASSIAGDPSYEQYF. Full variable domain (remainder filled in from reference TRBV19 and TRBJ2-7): DGGITQSPKYLFRKEGQNVTLSCEQNLNHDAMYWYRQDPGQGLRLIYYSQIVNDFQKGDIAEGYSVSREKKESFPLTVTSAQKNPTAFYLCASSIAGDPSYEQYFGPGTRLTVT.

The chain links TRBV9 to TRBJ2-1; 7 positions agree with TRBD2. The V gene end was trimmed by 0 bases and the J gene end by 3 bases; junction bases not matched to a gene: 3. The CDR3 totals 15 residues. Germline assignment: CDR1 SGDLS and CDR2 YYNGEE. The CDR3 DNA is TGTGCCAGCAGCGTAGAAGGGGACTACTACAATGAGCAGTTCTTC. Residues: CASSVEGDYYNEQFF.

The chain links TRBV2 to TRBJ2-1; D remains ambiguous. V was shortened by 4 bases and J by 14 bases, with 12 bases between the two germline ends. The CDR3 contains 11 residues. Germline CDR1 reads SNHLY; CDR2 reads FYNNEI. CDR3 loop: CASSVLFFEFF. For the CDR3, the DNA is TGTGCCAGCAGTGTACTCTTTTTTGAGTTCTTC.

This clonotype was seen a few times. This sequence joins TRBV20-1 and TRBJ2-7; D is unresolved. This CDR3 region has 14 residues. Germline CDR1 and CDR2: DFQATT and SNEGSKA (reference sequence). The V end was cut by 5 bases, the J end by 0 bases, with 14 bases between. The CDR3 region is CSAEAAPFSYEQYF. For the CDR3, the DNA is TGCAGTGCTGAAGCAGCCCCATTCTCCTACGAGCAGTACTTC.